The 8 T cell receptor beta chains below come from one sample, sequenced in a study of blood T cells in healthy people across ages. A J-beta primer mix and a sample-barcoded 5' primer were used in a second PCR of about 7 to 12 cycles. TCRdb reprocessed the 5' RACE reads with MiXCR, giving one entry per CDR3 protein. The table shows over a million distinct CDR3 sequences, with 20% to 25% occurring only once. The same sample was also studied in work on T cells of mothers and their children.

Sequencing was done on a sample of blood. The receptors come from a girl aged 2-9 years in good health.

This clonotype was observed a handful of times. The chain recombines TRBV18 with TRBJ2-5; TRBD1 aligns across 8 bases. The V gene's germline CDR1 is KGHSH and CDR2 LQKENI. The CDR3 totals 14 residues. J was trimmed by 2 bases and V by 5 bases; bases with no gene match: 4. Here the CDR3 DNA reads TGTGCCAGCTCAGTCAGGGGGCATCAAGAGACCCAGTACTTC. Amino acid sequence: CASSVRGHQETQYF.

As concerns this clonotype: The junction does not match germline at one end; this may be a read error. This chain links TRBV28 with TRBJ1-4; unclear D gene. Germline CDR1 MDHEN, CDR2 SYDVKM. CDR3 length: 13 residues. The CDR3 DNA sequence: TGTGCCAGCAGTCATGGACGGAATGAAAAACTGGTTTTT. It is translated as CASSHGRNEKLVF.

The chain joins TRBV20-1 to TRBJ2-1, with D hard to call. Trimming took 5 bases from V and 9 from J, leaving 14 bases between them. Germline CDR1 DFQATT, CDR2 SNEGSKA (reference sequence). This CDR3 region has 12 residues. The CDR3 DNA is TGCAGTGCTTTTCACGGACGGATTGAGCAGTTCTTC. It yields the protein CSAFHGRIEQFF.

This chain uses TRBV4-3 with TRBJ2-2, with D maybe TRBD2 (5 bases). The length of the CDR3 is 15 residues. Germline V gene sequence: CDR1 LGHNA, CDR2 YSLEER. Trimming cost V 0 bases and J 6 bases, with 11 bases left between them. CDR3 sequence (DNA): TGCGCCAGCAGCCAAGATCGGGGTAACGCCGGGGAGCTGTTTTTT. Translation gives CASSQDRGNAGELFF.

This clonotype was seen more than once but under ten times. The chain is built from TRBV11-2 and TRBJ1-2; D may be TRBD1 (5 bases). Germline CDR1 reads SGHAT; CDR2 reads FQNNGV. The CDR3 totals 19 residues. Trimming stripped 1 base from V and 1 base from J, with 22 bases between. Written as DNA, the CDR3 is TGTGCCAGCAGCTTAGTGGCAGGGATTTTCGCTAACTATAACTATGGCTACACCTTC. Its translation: CASSLVAGIFANYNYGYTF.

This chain connects TRBV6-1 to TRBJ2-5; D possibly corresponds to TRBD2 (6 bases). The CDR3 covers 15 residues. Trimming shortened V by 7 bases and J by 11 bases, and 26 bases separated the two germline ends. CDR1 is MNHNS, CDR2 SASEGT, per germline. CDR3 amino acids: CASNTEGLTLGEQYF. The CDR3, as DNA: TGTGCCAGCAATACCGAGGGACTTACTCTTGGAGAGCAGTACTTC.

The chain is built from TRBV24-1 and TRBJ2-3; 9 nucleotides agree with TRBD2. There are 16 residues in the CDR3. V lost 5 bases and J lost 3; bases outside the gene matches: 8. CDR1 and CDR2 (germline): KGHDR, SFDVKD. The CDR3 nucleotides read TGTGCCACCAGTGGAGAAGGTAGCGGGAGTACAGATACGCAGTATTTT. Amino acids: CATSGEGSGSTDTQYF.

This clonotype was counted between two and nine times. This chain joins TRBV10-3 and TRBJ1-5; no firm D call. The CDR3 has 12 amino acids. CDR1 is ENHRY and CDR2 is SYGVKD in the germline V gene. V lost 3 bases to trimming and J lost 1 base, with 1 base between them. CDR3 loop: CAISDSNQPQHF. In DNA, the CDR3 is TGTGCCATCAGTGACAGCAATCAGCCCCAGCATTTT.